This is a list of T cell receptor beta chains from one sample in a study of blood T cell repertoires in COVID-19. Here immunoSEQ multiplex PCR was the method, and the copy in TCRdb shows in-frame clones only, minus some. This table holds tens of thousands of clones, approximately 91% found once. The sequenced sample was peripheral blood. These receptors were collected from a human donor in a cohort sampled during active COVID-19. The CDR3 runs from the conserved cysteine through the conserved F or W. D genes are given only for firm matches. Only some rows state a clone size, as once, few, many or a class for expanded clones.

V gene,D gene,J gene,clone size,CDR3 DNA,CDR3 protein
TRBV6-2/TRBV6-3,TRBD2,TRBJ2-2,.,TGTGCCAGCAGTTTTACTAGCGGGGGGATCACCGGGGAGCTGTTTTTT,CASSFTSGGITGELFF
TRBV5-4,.,TRBJ2-1,.,TGTGCCAGCAGCGGTTACGAGATTCCCTACAATGAGCAGTTCTTC,CASSGYEIPYNEQFF
TRBV10-1,TRBD1,TRBJ2-3,few,TGCGCCAGTTCACCGGGACAGGGTCAAGTAGATACGCAGTATTTT,CASSPGQGQVDTQYF
TRBV5-4,TRBD1,TRBJ2-7,.,TGTGCCAGCAGCTTGGGACAGGGGTACTACGAGCAGTACTTC,CASSLGQGYYEQYF
TRBV9,.,TRBJ1-3,.,TGTGCCAGCAGCCCCCCTCAAAGCGGAAACACCATATATTTT,CASSPPQSGNTIYF
TRBV7-8,.,TRBJ1-5,.,TGTGCCAGCACCAGGACAGATAGCAATCAGCCCCAGCATTTT,CASTRTDSNQPQHF
TRBV5-5,TRBD1,TRBJ1-2,.,TGTGCCAGCAGCTTTAACAGGGGGAATGGCTACACCTTC,CASSFNRGNGYTF
TRBV7-2,.,TRBJ1-4,.,TGTGCCAGCAGCCCTCCGGGAGACTTTAATGAAAAACTGTTTTTT,CASSPPGDFNEKLFF
TRBV7-2,.,TRBJ2-7,.,TGTGCCAGCAGCTTAAAGGAGGGGTCCTACGAGCAGTACTTC,CASSLKEGSYEQYF
TRBV5-1,.,TRBJ1-3,.,TGCGCCAGCAGCCCTGGACAAACCTCTGGAAACACCATATATTTT,CASSPGQTSGNTIYF
TRBV7-9,.,TRBJ2-3,.,TGTGCCAGCAGCCTCGAACGGGTCCGCCGCCCTAGCACAGATACGCAGTATTTT,CASSLERVRRPSTDTQYF
TRBV7-2,.,TRBJ1-6,.,TGTGCCAGCAGCTTGCAGGGGCATAGGTATAATTCACCCCTCCACTTT,CASSLQGHRYNSPLHF
TRBV10-2,.,TRBJ2-5,.,TGCGCCAGCAGTGAGTCCGTAGCCTTTCAAGAGACCCAGTACTTC,CASSESVAFQETQYF
TRBV7-8,.,TRBJ1-4,.,TGTGCCAGCAGCTTCGGGTCTTGGAGTGAAAAACTGTTTTTT,CASSFGSWSEKLFF
TRBV7-2,TRBD1,TRBJ1-5,.,TGTGCCAGCAGCTTAGGACAGGGGATGAGGGTTGGCAATCAGCCCCAGCATTTT,CASSLGQGMRVGNQPQHF
TRBV11-2,TRBD2,TRBJ2-3,.,TGTGCCAGCAGCTTAGGGGCGGGGGGGAGCACAGATACGCAGTATTTT,CASSLGAGGSTDTQYF
TRBV24-1,.,TRBJ2-2,.,TGTGCCACCAGATCAGGGACTGGCACCGGGGAGCTGTTTTTT,CATRSGTGTGELFF
TRBV10-3,TRBD1,TRBJ1-1,few,TGTGCCCTCAAGGGGACAGGGACGACTGAAGCTTTCTTT,CALKGTGTTEAFF
TRBV10-3,.,TRBJ1-2,.,TGTGCCATCAGTGGGGGGGACTGGGGCGGCTACACCTTC,CAISGGDWGGYTF